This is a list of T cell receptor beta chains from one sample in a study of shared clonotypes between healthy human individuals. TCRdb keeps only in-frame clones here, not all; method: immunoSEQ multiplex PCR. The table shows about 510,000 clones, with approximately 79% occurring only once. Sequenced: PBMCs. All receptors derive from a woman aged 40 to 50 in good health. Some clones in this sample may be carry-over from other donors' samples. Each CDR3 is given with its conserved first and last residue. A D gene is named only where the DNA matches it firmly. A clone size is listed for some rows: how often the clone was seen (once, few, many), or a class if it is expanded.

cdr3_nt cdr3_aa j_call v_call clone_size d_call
TGTGCCAGCAGCTTACGGGCCAGGGTGACTAGCGGGCCCCTCTACGAGCAGTACTTC CASSLRARVTSGPLYEQYF TRBJ2-7 TRBV5-8 - TRBD2
TGTGCCAGCAGCGGGAGGTTGGCGAACACCGGGGAGCTGTTTTTT CASSGRLANTGELFF TRBJ2-2 TRBV9 - -
TGTGCCACCGGGACAGTGGGAGGAGGGGCCAACGTCCTGACTTTC CATGTVGGGANVLTF TRBJ2-6 TRBV28 once -
TGTGCCAGCGGCTCTCCTGGGGAAGTAATCAGCGATGAGCAGTTCTTC CASGSPGEVISDEQFF TRBJ2-1 TRBV28 - -
TGTGCCAGCAGTCTAGCGGGAGGGCCCTACGAGCAGTACTTC CASSLAGGPYEQYF TRBJ2-7 TRBV27 once TRBD2
TGCGCCAGCAGCCTGACTAGTACGAACACCGGGGAGCTGTTTTTT CASSLTSTNTGELFF TRBJ2-2 TRBV5-1 - -
TGTGCCAGCAGTTTATTCGGGACGGCTGATAATTCACCCCTCCACTTT CASSLFGTADNSPLHF TRBJ1-6 TRBV28 - -
TGTGCCAGCAAACAGGAGCGGAATCAGCCCCAGCATTTT CASKQERNQPQHF TRBJ1-5 TRBV19 - -
TGTGCCAGCAGCTTAGTGTTCCTAGCTCATCAACCCCACGAGCAGTACTTC CASSLVFLAHQPHEQYF TRBJ2-7 TRBV11-2 - -
TGCGCCAGCACCCGGACACCTGGGGGCACTGAAGCTTTCTTT CASTRTPGGTEAFF TRBJ1-1 TRBV4-1 once -
TGTGCCAGCAGCTTAGCGAGTGGGGACTCCTACGAGCAGTACTTC CASSLASGDSYEQYF TRBJ2-7 TRBV7-9 - -
TGCGCCAGCAGCTTTTCGGACCGATACAATGAGCAGTTCTTC CASSFSDRYNEQFF TRBJ2-1 TRBV5-1 - -
TGCGCCAGCAGCCAAGATTTCGGGGATACGCAGTATTTT CASSQDFGDTQYF TRBJ2-3 TRBV4-3 - -